Listed below are T cell receptor beta chains from one sample, sequenced in a study of cytomegalovirus exposure and HLA in healthy donors. Sequenced by immunoSEQ multiplex PCR; TCRdb stores in-frame clones only, minus some. This table has some 63,000 clones, roughly 80% appearing once. Material for sequencing was PBMCs. These receptors all come from a woman aged 40 to 50 in good health and CMV-seronegative. Each CDR3 is given with its conserved first and last residue. D genes are given only for firm matches. Rows give clone size only sometimes, using once, few, many, or a class for an expanded clone.

V gene: TRBV7-3
J gene: TRBJ2-1
D gene: -
clone size: -
CDR3 DNA: TGTGCCAGCAGCCCCACTAGTTCCTACAATGAGCAGTTCTTC
CDR3 protein: CASSPTSSYNEQFF

V gene: TRBV7-3
J gene: TRBJ2-1
D gene: -
clone size: -
CDR3 DNA: TGTGCCAGCAGCACAACTAGGGCCCCGTGGTTCTTC
CDR3 protein: CASSTTRAPWFF

V gene: TRBV7-8
J gene: TRBJ1-4
D gene: -
clone size: -
CDR3 DNA: TGTGCCAGCAGCTCTACAGGGAGTGGTTCTGAGAAACTGTTTTTT
CDR3 protein: CASSSTGSGSEKLFF

V gene: TRBV9
J gene: TRBJ1-2
D gene: TRBD1
clone size: -
CDR3 DNA: TGTGCCAGCAGCGTAAAAGCACAGGGGGCGGACAGGCATGGCTACACCTTC
CDR3 protein: CASSVKAQGADRHGYTF

V gene: TRBV28
J gene: TRBJ1-4
D gene: TRBD1
clone size: -
CDR3 DNA: TGTGCCAGCAGTTTACTTGGGACAGGGATCAGAGTTGAAAAACTGTTTTTT
CDR3 protein: CASSLLGTGIRVEKLFF

V gene: TRBV14
J gene: TRBJ1-1
D gene: -
clone size: -
CDR3 DNA: TGTGCCAGCAGCCAAGCGGGCAGGGGGAACACTGAAGCTTTCTTT
CDR3 protein: CASSQAGRGNTEAFF

V gene: TRBV4-3
J gene: TRBJ2-2
D gene: -
clone size: -
CDR3 DNA: TGCGCCAGCAGCCACGGACAGAACACCGGGGAGCTGTTTTTT
CDR3 protein: CASSHGQNTGELFF

V gene: TRBV7-9
J gene: TRBJ2-7
D gene: TRBD1
clone size: -
CDR3 DNA: TGTGCCAGCAGACCGATCAGGGGGAATACCTACGAGCAGTACTTC
CDR3 protein: CASRPIRGNTYEQYF

V gene: TRBV5-4
J gene: TRBJ2-7
D gene: TRBD1
clone size: -
CDR3 DNA: TGTGCCAGCAGCGACGGGACAGCTTACGAGCAGTACTTC
CDR3 protein: CASSDGTAYEQYF

V gene: TRBV7-2
J gene: TRBJ2-2
D gene: -
clone size: -
CDR3 DNA: TGTGCCAGCAGCCTGGGTGGGAGTTACACCGGGGAGCTGTTTTTT
CDR3 protein: CASSLGGSYTGELFF

V gene: TRBV7-9
J gene: TRBJ1-2
D gene: TRBD1
clone size: -
CDR3 DNA: TGTGCCAGCAGCTACGGGGACAGCTATGGCTACACCTTC
CDR3 protein: CASSYGDSYGYTF

V gene: TRBV27
J gene: TRBJ2-1
D gene: TRBD2
clone size: -
CDR3 DNA: TGTGCCAGCAGTTCAAAGCGGGAGGTTACCTACAATGAGCAGTTCTTC
CDR3 protein: CASSSKREVTYNEQFF

V gene: TRBV5-1
J gene: TRBJ2-5
D gene: TRBD1
clone size: -
CDR3 DNA: TGCGCCAGCAGCTGGACCGGGACAGCAAAGGGGGAGACCCAGTACTTC
CDR3 protein: CASSWTGTAKGETQYF

V gene: TRBV11-3
J gene: TRBJ2-2
D gene: TRBD1
clone size: -
CDR3 DNA: TGTGCCAGCAGCTCCCCCCGGGGACAGGGGAACACCGGGGAGCTGTTTTTT
CDR3 protein: CASSSPRGQGNTGELFF

V gene: TRBV5-1
J gene: TRBJ2-3
D gene: -
clone size: -
CDR3 DNA: TGCGCCAGCAGCTCTCCCGGGTCCCTTTCCACAGATACGCAGTATTTT
CDR3 protein: CASSSPGSLSTDTQYF

V gene: TRBV18
J gene: TRBJ1-1
D gene: TRBD1
clone size: -
CDR3 DNA: TGTGCCAGCTCGCGGGACAGCAACACTGAAGCTTTCTTT
CDR3 protein: CASSRDSNTEAFF

V gene: TRBV15
J gene: TRBJ2-1
D gene: -
clone size: -
CDR3 DNA: TGTGCCACCAGCAGAGATCTTATAGCGCTCAGCTCCTACAATGAGCAGTTCTTC
CDR3 protein: CATSRDLIALSSYNEQFF

V gene: TRBV28
J gene: TRBJ1-2
D gene: TRBD1
clone size: -
CDR3 DNA: TGTGCCAGCAGTTTCGCGAGGACAGGGTATGGAGGCTACACCTTC
CDR3 protein: CASSFARTGYGGYTF

V gene: TRBV5-1
J gene: TRBJ2-5
D gene: -
clone size: -
CDR3 DNA: TGCGCCAGCAGCCATGAAGAGACCCAGTACTTC
CDR3 protein: CASSHEETQYF

V gene: TRBV18
J gene: TRBJ2-3
D gene: -
clone size: -
CDR3 DNA: TGTGCCAGCTCACCGGGCGGGAAGAGCACAGATACGCAGTATTTT
CDR3 protein: CASSPGGKSTDTQYF

V gene: TRBV5-5
J gene: TRBJ2-3
D gene: -
clone size: -
CDR3 DNA: TGTGCCAGCAGCTTGGGCGGGGGCCCGGCCACAGATACGCAGTATTTT
CDR3 protein: CASSLGGGPATDTQYF

V gene: TRBV27
J gene: TRBJ2-1
D gene: TRBD2
clone size: -
CDR3 DNA: TGTGCCAGCAGTTTATCGAAACTAGCGGGATCTTACAATGAGCAGTTCTTC
CDR3 protein: CASSLSKLAGSYNEQFF

V gene: TRBV28
J gene: TRBJ2-2
D gene: -
clone size: -
CDR3 DNA: TGTGCCAGCAGTTTTGAGTCATACGGTCGCGGGGAGCTGTTTTTT
CDR3 protein: CASSFESYGRGELFF

V gene: TRBV11-2
J gene: TRBJ2-7
D gene: -
clone size: few
CDR3 DNA: TGTGCCAGCAGCCTAGAGGTCTACTCCTACGAGCAGTACTTC
CDR3 protein: CASSLEVYSYEQYF

V gene: TRBV29-1
J gene: TRBJ2-3
D gene: TRBD2
clone size: -
CDR3 DNA: TGCAGCGTTGAGGGGGGACTAGCGGGAGTCCCATCCGCAGATACGCAGTATTTT
CDR3 protein: CSVEGGLAGVPSADTQYF

V gene: TRBV5-4
J gene: TRBJ2-3
D gene: -
clone size: once
CDR3 DNA: TGTGCCAGCAGCTTGGCGGGGAGCACAGATACGCAGTATTTT
CDR3 protein: CASSLAGSTDTQYF

V gene: TRBV19
J gene: TRBJ2-1
D gene: -
clone size: -
CDR3 DNA: TGTGCCAGTAGCCTGTTCGATGAGCAGTTCTTC
CDR3 protein: CASSLFDEQFF

V gene: TRBV21-1
J gene: TRBJ2-6
D gene: -
clone size: -
CDR3 DNA: TGTGCCAGCAGCAAAGCGCGGTCCGGGAGCGGGGCCAACGTCCTGACTTTC
CDR3 protein: CASSKARSGSGANVLTF

V gene: TRBV19
J gene: TRBJ1-1
D gene: -
clone size: once
CDR3 DNA: TGTGCCAGTAAGGTGGGGCGAGAGAACACTGAAGCTTTCTTT
CDR3 protein: CASKVGRENTEAFF

V gene: TRBV19
J gene: TRBJ1-5
D gene: -
clone size: -
CDR3 DNA: TGTGCCAGTAGTCGGGGAGCTTATAGCAATCAGCCCCAGCATTTT
CDR3 protein: CASSRGAYSNQPQHF

V gene: TRBV7-8
J gene: TRBJ1-5
D gene: -
clone size: -
CDR3 DNA: TGTGCCAGCGGCGAGGACAGCTATAGCAATCAGCCCCAGCATTTT
CDR3 protein: CASGEDSYSNQPQHF

V gene: TRBV21-1
J gene: TRBJ1-3
D gene: -
clone size: -
CDR3 DNA: TGTGCCAGCAGCAAGAACAGGTGCTGCTCTGGAAACACCATATATTTT
CDR3 protein: CASSKNRCCSGNTIYF

V gene: TRBV2
J gene: TRBJ1-4
D gene: TRBD1
clone size: once
CDR3 DNA: TGTGCCAGCCAATCTGTGACAGGGGATAGTGAAAAACTGTTTTTT
CDR3 protein: CASQSVTGDSEKLFF

V gene: TRBV4-2
J gene: TRBJ2-1
D gene: TRBD2
clone size: few
CDR3 DNA: TGTGCCAGCAGCCAAGATGCAAGCGGGAGCGGGAATGAGCAGTTCTTC
CDR3 protein: CASSQDASGSGNEQFF

V gene: TRBV7-3
J gene: TRBJ1-6
D gene: TRBD1
clone size: -
CDR3 DNA: TGTGCCAGCAGCCCAACAGGGGGCCTCTATAATTCACCCCTCCACTTT
CDR3 protein: CASSPTGGLYNSPLHF

V gene: TRBV21-1
J gene: TRBJ1-3
D gene: -
clone size: few
CDR3 DNA: TGTGCCACAAAACTCCCGCAGGTAGGGGACACCATATATTTT
CDR3 protein: CATKLPQVGDTIYF

V gene: TRBV29-1
J gene: TRBJ2-1
D gene: -
clone size: few
CDR3 DNA: TGCAGCGTTTTACAGGGATACAATGAGCAGTTCTTC
CDR3 protein: CSVLQGYNEQFF

V gene: TRBV18
J gene: TRBJ1-5
D gene: TRBD1
clone size: -
CDR3 DNA: TGTGCCAGCTCACTAACCGGACAGGGGAATCAGCCCCAGCATTTT
CDR3 protein: CASSLTGQGNQPQHF

V gene: TRBV6-5
J gene: TRBJ2-3
D gene: TRBD2
clone size: -
CDR3 DNA: TGTGCCAGCAGGGCACCTAGCGGGATCGTTGGTACGCAGTATTTT
CDR3 protein: CASRAPSGIVGTQYF

V gene: TRBV7-8
J gene: TRBJ2-7
D gene: -
clone size: -
CDR3 DNA: TGTGCCAGCAGCTCCAGGGACGAGCAGTACTTC
CDR3 protein: CASSSRDEQYF

V gene: TRBV5-4
J gene: TRBJ2-5
D gene: TRBD1
clone size: -
CDR3 DNA: TGTGCCAGCAGTAGCCGGGACAGGGGGCGCCAAGAGACCCAGTACTTC
CDR3 protein: CASSSRDRGRQETQYF

V gene: TRBV5-6
J gene: TRBJ2-7
D gene: -
clone size: large
CDR3 DNA: TGTGCCAGCAGCTTGGCTTTCTCCTACGAGCAGTACTTC
CDR3 protein: CASSLAFSYEQYF

V gene: TRBV9
J gene: TRBJ2-1
D gene: -
clone size: once
CDR3 DNA: TGTGCCAGCAGCGTAGATCTGGGGGCTCCCTACAATGAGCAGTTCTTC
CDR3 protein: CASSVDLGAPYNEQFF

V gene: TRBV4-1
J gene: TRBJ2-5
D gene: TRBD1
clone size: -
CDR3 DNA: TGCGCCAGCAGCCAGGACAGGGGGACGAGGGAGACCCAGTACTTC
CDR3 protein: CASSQDRGTRETQYF

V gene: TRBV7-9
J gene: TRBJ1-1
D gene: -
clone size: -
CDR3 DNA: TGTGCCAGCAGCTTCTCAGGCGTCATGAACACTGAAGCTTTCTTT
CDR3 protein: CASSFSGVMNTEAFF

V gene: TRBV10-3
J gene: TRBJ1-3
D gene: -
clone size: -
CDR3 DNA: TGTGCCATCAGTGAGACCCGGCTAGGCCCTGGAAACACCATATATTTT
CDR3 protein: CAISETRLGPGNTIYF

V gene: TRBV6-5
J gene: TRBJ2-3
D gene: -
clone size: -
CDR3 DNA: TGTGCCAGCAGTTACTCGGCAGGAACTTATACGCAGTATTTT
CDR3 protein: CASSYSAGTYTQYF

V gene: TRBV25-1
J gene: TRBJ2-7
D gene: -
clone size: -
CDR3 DNA: TGTGCCAGCAGCGCACCTGGGGGCGACTCCTACGAGCAGTACTTC
CDR3 protein: CASSAPGGDSYEQYF

V gene: TRBV29-1
J gene: TRBJ1-1
D gene: TRBD1
clone size: -
CDR3 DNA: TGCAGCGCGACGACAGGGGGGGACACTGAAGCTTTCTTT
CDR3 protein: CSATTGGDTEAFF

V gene: TRBV19
J gene: TRBJ1-2
D gene: -
clone size: -
CDR3 DNA: TGTGCCAGTAGTGAATGGGCAGAGACCAACTATGGCTACACCTTC
CDR3 protein: CASSEWAETNYGYTF

V gene: TRBV19
J gene: TRBJ1-5
D gene: -
clone size: -
CDR3 DNA: TGTGCCAGTAGTAGTCAGAGCAATCAGCCCCAGCATTTT
CDR3 protein: CASSSQSNQPQHF

V gene: TRBV19
J gene: TRBJ2-3
D gene: TRBD2
clone size: few
CDR3 DNA: TGTGCCAGTAGTTTAGTAGCGGGAGTAGCAGATACGCAGTATTTT
CDR3 protein: CASSLVAGVADTQYF

V gene: TRBV7-9
J gene: TRBJ2-1
D gene: -
clone size: -
CDR3 DNA: TGTGCCAGCAGCCTCGACTGGATTGAGCAGTTCTTC
CDR3 protein: CASSLDWIEQFF